A selection of T cell receptor beta chains follows, all from one sample in a study of T-cell reconstitution after alpha-beta-depleted transplantation in children. TCRdb re-analysed the PCR reads in MiXCR, keeping a single row per CDR3 protein. The sample yields about 540,000 distinct CDR3 sequences, about 16% seen once. The material was PBMCs from the stem cell graft donor, obtained from the stem cell graft. These receptors all come from a human donor who donated a stem cell graft to a child with acute lymphoblastic leukemia. CDR3s include the opening cysteine and the closing phenylalanine or tryptophan. The D gene is left open where the match is weak. Size tells how often a clone was seen (once, few, many) or the class of an expanded clone, and some rows leave it out.

size	J	V	D	DNA	CDR3
few	TRBJ2-7	TRBV6-1	TRBD2	TGTGCCAGCAGTGATGGCCTAGCGGGCTCCTACGAGCAGTACTTC	CASSDGLAGSYEQYF
NA	TRBJ1-2	TRBV20-1	TRBD1	TGCAGTGCTAGGATGGGACAGGGATTTGGCTACACCTTC	CSARMGQGFGYTF
once	TRBJ2-3	TRBV4-1	NA	TGCGCCAGCAGCCACCCCACGTGGGATCCAGACACAGATACGCAGTATTTT	CASSHPTWDPDTDTQYF
few	TRBJ1-1	TRBV25-1	NA	TGTGCCAGCCTAGGGGCTGAAGCTTTCTTT	CASLGAEAFF
NA	TRBJ1-5	TRBV12-3/TRBV12-4	NA	TGTGCCAGCAGTAAGGGTGGGAGCAATCAGCCCCAGCATTTT	CASSKGGSNQPQHF
NA	TRBJ2-7	TRBV19	NA	TGTGCCAGCTCTACAGGGATGAACTACGAGCAGTACTTC	CASSTGMNYEQYF
NA	TRBJ1-6	TRBV4-2	TRBD1	TGTGCCAGCAGCCAAGTCCCCCGGGGGCAGGGGGAAGGCCCCTATAATTCACCCCTCCACTTT	CASSQVPRGQGEGPYNSPLHF
NA	TRBJ2-5	TRBV12-3/TRBV12-4	TRBD1	TGTGCCAGCAGTTTTATGGAGACAGGGGGAGAGACCCAGTACTTC	CASSFMETGGETQYF
NA	TRBJ2-7	TRBV27	NA	TGTGCCAGCAGTTTAGGAGGGTACTTC	CASSLGGYF
NA	TRBJ1-2	TRBV6-1	NA	TGTGCCAGCAGTGAAGGGAGGATGGACACCTTC	CASSEGRMDTF
few	TRBJ2-1	TRBV13	TRBD2	TGTGCCAGCAGCTTGGGGGGGGAGGGCCCATACAATGAGCAGTTCTTC	CASSLGGEGPYNEQFF
NA	TRBJ2-1	TRBV12-3/TRBV12-4	TRBD1	TGTGCCAGCACCCACGGGACAGATCTTTTTAGCTCCTACAATGAGCAGTTCTTC	CASTHGTDLFSSYNEQFF
NA	TRBJ2-3	TRBV7-9	NA	TGTGCCAGCAGCCCGGGTCTCGGCAGCACAGATACGCAGTATTTT	CASSPGLGSTDTQYF
NA	TRBJ2-2	TRBV20-1	NA	TGCAGTGCTAGAGGAACTCAAGGTACCACCGGGGAGCTGTTTTTT	CSARGTQGTTGELFF
NA	TRBJ1-2	TRBV29-1	NA	TGCAGCGCGGGGTTCGGGTTAGGCTACACCTTC	CSAGFGLGYTF
few	TRBJ1-6	TRBV5-1	NA	TGCGCCAGCAGCTTGGAGGGACTACTCCTCCACTTT	CASSLEGLLLHF
few	TRBJ2-1	TRBV12-3/TRBV12-4	NA	TGTGCCAGCAGTTCCCTCGAAGGGGACTCCTCCTACAATGAGCAGTTCTTC	CASSSLEGDSSYNEQFF
many	TRBJ2-5	TRBV5-1	TRBD1	TGCGCCAGCAGCTTAGGGACAGGGGGCCGGGAGACCCAGTACTTC	CASSLGTGGRETQYF
NA	TRBJ2-7	TRBV9	TRBD2	TGTGCCAGCAGCGTTAGCGGGAGAGCCTACGAGCAGTACTTC	CASSVSGRAYEQYF
NA	TRBJ2-7	TRBV7-9	NA	TGTGCCAGCAGCTTAGTGGGGAGACCCTACGAGCAGTACTTC	CASSLVGRPYEQYF
NA	TRBJ1-2	TRBV5-1	TRBD1	TGCGCCAGCAGCTTGGAGACAGGGGACTATGGCTACACCTTC	CASSLETGDYGYTF
few	TRBJ2-7	TRBV27	TRBD2	TGTGCCAGCAGTTTGGTTGCCGGGAGGGACTACGAGCAGTACTTC	CASSLVAGRDYEQYF
many	TRBJ2-3	TRBV5-1	TRBD2	TGCGCCAGCAGCGAGGGACTAGCGGTCCTGAATACGCAGTATTTT	CASSEGLAVLNTQYF
NA	TRBJ2-7	TRBV3-2	NA	TGTGCCAGCTCCCCCCCCCTAGCGGAACTTTATTTCTCCTACGAGCAGTACTTC	CASSPPLAELYFSYEQYF
few	TRBJ1-5	TRBV5-1	NA	TGCGCCAGCAGCTTGGCGTCAGGCGGGTCTAGCAATCAGCCCCAGCATTTT	CASSLASGGSSNQPQHF
NA	TRBJ2-7	TRBV7-3	TRBD2	TGTGCCAGCAGCTTAGCCAATGGACTAGCGGGCGAGCAGTACTTC	CASSLANGLAGEQYF
many	TRBJ1-5	TRBV5-1	NA	TGCGCCAGCAGCTTGGATGGACAGCCGAGGCAGCCCCAGCATTTT	CASSLDGQPRQPQHF
NA	TRBJ2-3	TRBV5-1	TRBD2	TGCGCCAGCAGTACTCTAGCGGGAGATACGCAGTATTTT	CASSTLAGDTQYF
few	TRBJ2-7	TRBV27	NA	TGTGCCAGCAGTTTATTGGACACGGTCGAGCAGTACTTC	CASSLLDTVEQYF
NA	TRBJ2-7	TRBV20-1	TRBD2	TGCAGTCGACTAGCGGGAGTCGGAACCTACGAGCAGTACTTC	CSRLAGVGTYEQYF
NA	TRBJ2-7	TRBV7-9	TRBD2	TGTACCAGCAATCCGGGACTAGCGGCCTACGAGCAGTACTTC	CTSNPGLAAYEQYF
NA	TRBJ2-7	TRBV3-1	TRBD2	TGTGCCAGCAGCCGACTAGCGCGAGTCCTTGGCGAGCAGTACTTC	CASSRLARVLGEQYF
few	TRBJ2-3	TRBV7-2	TRBD2	TGTGCCAGCAGCTTACCGCGGGAGGGACCTAGCACAGATACGCAGTATTTT	CASSLPREGPSTDTQYF
few	TRBJ2-1	TRBV12-3/TRBV12-4	NA	TGTGCCAGCAGCCCACAGGGTCTCGGTATTGAGCAGTTCTTC	CASSPQGLGIEQFF
NA	TRBJ2-1	TRBV20-1	NA	TGCAGTGCGGCCTCCTACAATGAGCAGTTCTTC	CSAASYNEQFF
NA	TRBJ2-2	TRBV4-2	NA	TGTGCCAGCAGCCGGACCCTTCCCGGCACCGGGGAGCTGTTTTTT	CASSRTLPGTGELFF
few	TRBJ2-7	TRBV4-1	NA	TGCGCCAGCAGCCTCGACAGGATAGAGCAGTACTTC	CASSLDRIEQYF
few	TRBJ2-7	TRBV20-1	TRBD2	TGCAGTGCTGATACTAGCGACTCCTACGAGCAGTACTTC	CSADTSDSYEQYF
many	TRBJ1-1	TRBV5-1	NA	TGCGCCAGCAGCTTGTCGCCGGGCCGGGGGAACACTGAAGCTTTCTTT	CASSLSPGRGNTEAFF
NA	TRBJ2-7	TRBV29-1	TRBD2	TGCAGCGTTGAACCTCTAGCGGGAACCGTCTACGAGCAGTACTTC	CSVEPLAGTVYEQYF
NA	TRBJ1-2	TRBV12-3/TRBV12-4	NA	TGTGCCAGCAGTCTAGATCACTATGGCTACACCTTC	CASSLDHYGYTF
few	TRBJ2-2	TRBV5-1	TRBD1	TGCGCCAGCAGCGGGACGACAGGGAGGAACACCGGGGAGCTGTTTTTT	CASSGTTGRNTGELFF